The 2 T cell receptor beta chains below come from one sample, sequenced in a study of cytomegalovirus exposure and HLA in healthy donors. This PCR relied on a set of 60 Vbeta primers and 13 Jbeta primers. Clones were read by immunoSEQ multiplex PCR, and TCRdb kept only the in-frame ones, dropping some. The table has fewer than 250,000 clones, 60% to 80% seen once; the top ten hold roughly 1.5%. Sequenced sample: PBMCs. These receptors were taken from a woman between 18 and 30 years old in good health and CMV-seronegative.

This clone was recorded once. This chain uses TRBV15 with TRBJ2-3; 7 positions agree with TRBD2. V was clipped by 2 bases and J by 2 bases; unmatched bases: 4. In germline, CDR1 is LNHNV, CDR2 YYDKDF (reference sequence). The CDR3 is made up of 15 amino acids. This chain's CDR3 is CATSRRAGSTDTQYF. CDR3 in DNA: TGTGCCACCAGCAGACGAGCGGGGTCCACAGATACGCAGTATTTT.

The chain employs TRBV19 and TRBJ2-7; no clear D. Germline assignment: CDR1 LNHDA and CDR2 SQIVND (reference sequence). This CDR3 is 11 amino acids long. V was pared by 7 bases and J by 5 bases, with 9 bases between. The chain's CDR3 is CASKDTHEQYF. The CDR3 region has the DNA TGTGCCAGTAAAGACACACACGAGCAGTACTTC.